This paragraph reports one T cell receptor (beta chain). No antigen is known for it. The record originates from a study of T cell responses to AZD1222 COVID-19 vaccine. Study conclusions and caveats: Baseline serology detected seropositivity in only 6 or 7 AZD1222 recipients. Two doses of AZD1222 preceded a rise in Spike-specific TCR breadth and depth.

CDR1 LNHDA and CDR2 SQIVND come from the germline V gene (reference sequence). CDR3 size: 14 residues. Trimming took off 7 bases at V and 6 bases at J, with 19 bases between the two ends. Method: immunoSEQ multiplex PCR; TCRdb's copy keeps in-frame clones and lacks some. Altogether 130,000 or so clones are present, over 90% being singletons, with the ten largest covering roughly 5.4%. The receptor was isolated from an adult in good health. The sequencing used peripheral blood, collected on day 0 of AZD1222 vaccination. The chain combines TRBV19 with TRBJ2-7; maybe TRBD2 (5 bases). Written as DNA, the CDR3 is TGTGCCAGTATGTCTACTGGAGAGGGTCTCGAGCAGTACTTC. It codes for CASMSTGEGLEQYF.